The entry below gives a single T cell receptor beta chain sequence along with its context. Its antigen is not identified. V was clipped by 2 bases and J by 5 bases, with 15 bases between them. CDR1 and CDR2 (germline): SGHNT, YYREEE (reference sequence). This CDR3 spans 15 amino acids. This sample was taken from a study of cytomegalovirus exposure and HLA in healthy donors. Study-level points and caveats: Listed as cytomegalovirus-associated were 150 to 200 TCR beta chains. First-cohort TCR clusters tended to co-occur in the roughly 120 validation repertoires, a later analysis found.

Generated by immunoSEQ multiplex PCR, the TCRdb table keeps only in-frame clones and is missing some. The table includes 150,000 to 200,000 clones, around 88% detected once. The TCR originated in a woman under 30 in good health and CMV-seronegative. The material sequenced was PBMCs. This chain links TRBV5-4 with TRBJ2-3, with TRBD2 as a possible D gene (7 bases). The CDR3 reads CASSFVGRGGDTQYF. The CDR3 nucleotides read TGTGCCAGCAGCTTCGTGGGGAGGGGGGGAGATACGCAGTATTTT.